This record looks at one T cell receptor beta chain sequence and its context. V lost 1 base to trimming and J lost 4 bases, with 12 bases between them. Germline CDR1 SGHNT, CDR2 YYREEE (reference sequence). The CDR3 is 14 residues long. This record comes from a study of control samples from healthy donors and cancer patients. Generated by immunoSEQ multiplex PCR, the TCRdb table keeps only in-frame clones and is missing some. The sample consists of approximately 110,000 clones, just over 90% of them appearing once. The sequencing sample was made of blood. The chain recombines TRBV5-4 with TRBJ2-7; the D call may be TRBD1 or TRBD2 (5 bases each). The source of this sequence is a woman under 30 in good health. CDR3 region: CASSLWDQDYEQYF. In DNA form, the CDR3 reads TGTGCCAGCAGCTTGTGGGACCAGGATTACGAGCAGTACTTC.